What follows describes a single TCR beta chain. Its antigen remains unidentified. Sequencing used immunoSEQ multiplex PCR; TCRdb keeps in-frame clones, though not all of them. The table lists over 200,000 clones, about 91% of them singletons. The germline CDR1 and CDR2 sequences are MNHNS and SASEGT. CDR3 size: 15 residues. J was trimmed by 10 bases and V by 2 bases; bases with no gene match: 10. The data were taken from a study of cytomegalovirus exposure and HLA in healthy donors. Findings and limits, study-wide: Cytomegalovirus association was assigned to around 150 TCR beta chains.

The genes are TRBV6-1 and TRBJ1-1; the match to TRBD1 covers 10 bases. Sequenced input: PBMCs. The source of this sequence is a woman under 30 in good health and CMV-seronegative. CDR3 in amino acids: CASSEWGQGKERAFF. For the CDR3, the DNA is TGTGCCAGCAGTGAATGGGGACAGGGGAAAGAAAGAGCTTTCTTT.